Below, 18 T cell receptor beta chains from the same sample are listed, as sequenced in a study of OX40 agonist ivuxolimab in advanced cancers. Generated by immunoSEQ multiplex PCR, the TCRdb table keeps only in-frame clones and is missing some. The table has tens of thousands of clones, around 78% seen once; the top ten hold around 5%. The source was CD4+ or CD8+ T cells sorted from blood, collected in a trial of the OX40 agonist ivuxolimab. The receptors come from an adult with an advanced solid tumor such as melanoma, head and neck, liver or kidney cancer.

The sample holds one count of this clone. The CDR3 DNA follows: TGTGCCAGCAGCTTGGTGGGGCAGGGACCAGATACGCAGTATTTT. Its translation: CASSLVGQGPDTQYF. The gene calls are TRBV5-6 and TRBJ2-3; D is tentatively TRBD1 or TRBD2 (5 bases each). Trimming took 0 bases from V and 4 from J, leaving 12 bases between them. This CDR3 contains 15 residues. Germline CDR1 reads SGHDT; CDR2 reads YYEEEE.

The V and J genes are TRBV7-2 and TRBJ2-3, with a possible D match to TRBD1 (5 bases). In germline, CDR1 is SGHTA, CDR2 FQGNSA. This CDR3 has 17 residues. Trimming removed 4 bases from V and 0 bases from J, with 17 bases in between. CDR3 in DNA: TGTGCCAGCAGCTCACTCTCAGGGCCCCTAAGCACAGATACGCAGTATTTT. Encoded protein: CASSSLSGPLSTDTQYF.

This chain joins TRBV28 and TRBJ1-3; D is uncertain. Germline CDR1 and CDR2: MDHEN and SYDVKM. The CDR3 runs to 16 residues. V gave up 2 bases and J gave up 0 bases, with 11 bases separating them. For the CDR3, the DNA is TGTGCCAGCAGTTTAGCTGGCAAATCCTCTGGAAACACCATATATTTT. This encodes CASSLAGKSSGNTIYF.

The gene calls are TRBV14 and TRBJ1-6; D is uncertain. V was pared by 1 base and J by 14 bases, with 12 bases between. Germline values: CDR1 SGHDN, CDR2 FVKESK. The CDR3 is made up of 13 amino acids. The CDR3: CASSQVLGVSLHF. The CDR3 DNA sequence: TGTGCCAGCAGCCAAGTGTTGGGTGTCTCCCTCCACTTT.

This clone is a singleton in its sample. This sequence joins TRBV28 and TRBJ1-2, with a weak D call TRBD1 (5 bases). The germline V and J ends were trimmed by 1 base and 4 bases, with 10 bases remaining between them. The CDR3 runs 14 residues. Germline V CDR1 and CDR2: MDHEN, SYDVKM. The CDR3 nucleotides read TGTGCCAGCAGTTTATCCTCCAGGGTCTATGGCTACACCTTC. It translates to CASSLSSRVYGYTF.

This clone was seen only once. This sequence joins TRBV7-2 and TRBJ1-2; TRBD1 is a possible D gene (5 bases). The CDR3 covers 14 residues. From germline, CDR1 is SGHTA and CDR2 FQGNSA. V was trimmed by 5 bases and J by 2 bases, leaving 12 bases between them. CDR3 region: CASSTTGANYGYTF. The CDR3 DNA reads TGTGCCAGCAGCACCACAGGCGCCAACTATGGCTACACCTTC.

The chain carries TRBV19 and TRBJ2-2; 7 positions agree with TRBD1. Germline V gene lookup returns CDR1 LNHDA and CDR2 SQIVND (reference sequence). This CDR3 comprises 16 residues. The ends lost 8 bases at V and 1 base at J; junction bases unmatched: 10. CDR3 amino acids: CASQRDSPLNTGELFF. DNA of the CDR3: TGTGCCAGTCAAAGGGACAGCCCTTTGAACACCGGGGAGCTGTTTTTT.

This sequence joins TRBV2 and TRBJ2-2, with 8 positions matching TRBD2. The germline CDR1 and CDR2 sequences are SNHLY and FYNNEI. The J segment lost 4 bases and the V segment lost 7 bases, leaving 5 bases of the junction unmatched. CDR3 length: 14 residues. CDR3 coding DNA: TGTGCCAGCATTCCCCTAGCGGGCACCGGGGAGCTGTTTTTT. This gives the protein CASIPLAGTGELFF.

The V gene is TRBV10-1, the J gene TRBJ2-7; D possibly corresponds to TRBD2 (6 bases). V was pared by 6 bases and J by 5 bases, with 17 bases between. The length of the CDR3 is 14 residues. Germline V gene sequence: CDR1 WNHNN, CDR2 SYGVQD (reference sequence). The CDR3: CASRGSNSGNEQYF. The CDR3 DNA follows: TGCGCCAGCAGGGGGTCTAATAGCGGCAACGAGCAGTACTTC.

The J gene is TRBJ2-3, the V gene TRBV19, with 7 bases fitting TRBD2. V lost 4 bases, J lost 4 bases, and 11 bases stayed unmatched. In germline, CDR1 is LNHDA, CDR2 SQIVND (reference sequence). The CDR3 runs 16 residues. The CDR3 region has the DNA TGTGCCAGTAGTACGGGAGCGGGAATGGGGTCAGATACGCAGTATTTT. Translated: CASSTGAGMGSDTQYF.

Comments on this clone: One end of the junction varies from germline; a read error may be responsible. The V and J genes are TRBV5-1 and TRBJ1-4, with D uncertain. Germline assignment: CDR1 SGHRS and CDR2 YFSETQ. CDR3 length: 15 residues. CDR3 nucleotides: TGCGCCAGCAGCTTGGGTCCTGCAACTAGTGAAAAACTGTTTTTT. This translates into CASSLGPATSEKLFF.

The V and J genes are TRBV18 and TRBJ2-7; 7 positions agree with TRBD1. V gave up 3 bases and J gave up 2 bases; unmatched junction bases: 4. This CDR3 has 14 amino acids. Germline loops: CDR1 KGHSH, CDR2 LQKENI. As DNA, the CDR3 is TGTGCCAGCTCACCGGGGGACAGTACCTACGAGCAGTACTTC. Its translation: CASSPGDSTYEQYF.

The V and J genes are TRBV19 and TRBJ2-7; D tentatively reads TRBD1 or TRBD2 (5 bases each). Between the trimmed V and J ends, which lost 5 bases and 2 bases, there was a span of 13 bases. This CDR3 is built from 14 residues. The V gene's germline CDR1 is LNHDA and CDR2 SQIVND (reference sequence). The CDR3 is CASSVRDGPYEQYF. The DNA for the CDR3 is TGTGCCAGTAGTGTCCGGGACGGGCCCTACGAGCAGTACTTC.

The CDR3 loop is CASSDRLANEKLFF. Here the CDR3 DNA reads TGTGCCAGTAGCGACAGATTAGCTAATGAAAAACTGTTTTTT. This rearrangement joins TRBV19 to TRBJ1-4; D is perhaps TRBD1 (5 bases). The CDR3 runs to 14 residues. Germline values: CDR1 LNHDA, CDR2 SQIVND (reference sequence). V was shortened by 6 bases and J by 3 bases, with 11 bases between the two germline ends. Together with reference TRBV19 and TRBJ1-4, the CDR3 gives the full variable domain: DGGITQSPKYLFRKEGQNVTLSCEQNLNHDAMYWYRQDPGQGLRLIYYSQIVNDFQKGDIAEGYSVSREKKESFPLTVTSAQKNPTAFYLCASSDRLANEKLFFGSGTQLSVL.

V is TRBV2 and J is TRBJ1-5, with a possible D match to TRBD1 (5 bases). Trimming pared 8 bases from V and 1 base from J, leaving 9 bases between. Germline assignment: CDR1 SNHLY and CDR2 FYNNEI. The CDR3 has 13 residues. CDR3 nucleotides: TGTGCCAGCTCCCGGGACAGCAATCAGCCCCAGCATTTT. Encoded protein: CASSRDSNQPQHF. The complete variable domain, with remaining parts taken from reference TRBV2 and TRBJ1-5, reads EPEVTQTPSHQVTQMGQEVILRCVPISNHLYFYWYRQILGQKVEFLVSFYNNEISEKSEIFDDQFSVERPDGSNFTLKIRSTKLEDSAMYFCASSRDSNQPQHFGDGTRLSIL.

The chain uses TRBV5-5 and TRBJ1-2; no definite D call. The V end was cut by 4 bases, the J end by 3 bases, with 7 bases between. Germline assignment: CDR1 SGHKS and CDR2 YYEKEE (reference sequence). The CDR3 runs 12 residues. This CDR3 is CASSEEYYGYTF. CDR3 DNA: TGTGCCAGCAGCGAGGAGTACTATGGCTACACCTTC. Using reference TRBV5-5 and TRBJ1-2 for the parts outside the CDR3, the full variable domain is DAGVTQSPTHLIKTRGQQVTLRCSPISGHKSVSWYQQVLGQGPQFIFQYYEKEERGRGNFPDRFSARQFPNYSSELNVNALLLGDSALYLCASSEEYYGYTFGSGTRLTVV.

The rearrangement joins TRBV6-5 to TRBJ1-1; 11 positions match TRBD1. Trimming at V came to 5 bases and at J to 11 bases, leaving 7 bases not matched to a gene. This CDR3 spans 13 amino acids. Germline CDR1 is MNHEY and CDR2 is SVGAGI. CDR3 sequence: CASSGRDRGEAFF. The CDR3 region has the DNA TGTGCCAGCAGTGGAAGGGACAGGGGGGAGGCTTTCTTT.

This clone appeared a few times. The V call is TRBV7-2, the J call TRBJ2-3, with 8 bases aligning to TRBD2. Germline lookup yields CDR1 SGHTA and CDR2 FQGNSA. The length of the CDR3 is 16 residues. V shed 5 bases and J 7 bases; nucleotides not matched to a gene: 14. The chain's CDR3 is CASSLESGGALNTQYF. The CDR3 coding sequence is TGTGCCAGCAGCCTAGAAAGCGGGGGAGCCCTGAATACGCAGTATTTT.